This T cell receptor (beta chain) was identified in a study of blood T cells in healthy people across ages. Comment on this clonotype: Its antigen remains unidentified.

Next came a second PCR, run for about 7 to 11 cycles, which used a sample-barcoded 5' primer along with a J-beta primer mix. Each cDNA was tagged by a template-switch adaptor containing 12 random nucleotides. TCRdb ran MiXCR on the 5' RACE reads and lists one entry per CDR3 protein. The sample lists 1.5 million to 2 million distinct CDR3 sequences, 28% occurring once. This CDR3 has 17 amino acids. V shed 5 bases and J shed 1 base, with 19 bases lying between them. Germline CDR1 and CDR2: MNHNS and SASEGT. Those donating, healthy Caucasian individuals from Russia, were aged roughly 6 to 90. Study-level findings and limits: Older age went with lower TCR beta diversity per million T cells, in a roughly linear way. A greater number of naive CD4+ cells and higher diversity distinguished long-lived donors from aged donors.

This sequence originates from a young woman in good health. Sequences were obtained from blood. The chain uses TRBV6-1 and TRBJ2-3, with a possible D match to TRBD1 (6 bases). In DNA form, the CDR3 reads TGTGCCAGCAGTAAATTCCGGGACACCCTGGGCACAGATACGCAGTATTTT. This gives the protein CASSKFRDTLGTDTQYF.